This TCR beta chain is from a study of shared clonotypes between healthy human individuals. Per the study methods: Filtering differed since immunoSEQ provided only junctions, with no quality scores. Sequencing used immunoSEQ multiplex PCR; TCRdb keeps in-frame clones, though not all of them. From that table come the V and J calls and clone size; the DNA was used to work out D and trimming. Of 520,000 or so clones listed, 79% are singletons. V was clipped by 0 bases and J by 1 base, with 12 bases between them. This CDR3 is built from 16 residues. Germline CDR1 SGDLS, CDR2 YYNGEE. The sample comprised PBMCs. The chain recombines TRBV9 with TRBJ2-3; no firm D call. The TCR comes from a woman in her thirties or forties in good health. Some clones in this sample may be carry-over from other donors' samples. The CDR3 DNA reads TGTGCCAGCAGCGTAGGTCGGGTAGTGGGCACAGATACGCAGTATTTT. This gives the protein CASSVGRVVGTDTQYF.